The 19 T cell receptor beta chains reported below all come from one sample, sequenced in a study of T cells in Graves' hyperthyroidism and ophthalmopathy. Regions amplified from RNA transcripts were the TCR beta CDR3 regions. The TCR CDR3 first-round RT-PCR relied on the HTBI primer set. MiXCR, applied by TCRdb to the multiplex PCR reads, yields one record per CDR3 protein. The table lists hundreds of thousands of distinct CDR3 sequences, roughly 14% of them singletons. The sequenced sample consisted of blood. The receptors originated from a woman under 30 with Graves' hyperthyroidism.

This chain links TRBV10-3 with TRBJ1-2; TRBD1 agrees at 7 bases. Germline CDR1 is ENHRY and CDR2 is SYGVKD. V lost 1 base to trimming and J lost 5 bases; unmatched junction nucleotides: 4. The CDR3 covers 14 residues. This CDR3 reads CAISEWNRGYGYTF. The CDR3 region has the DNA TGTGCCATCAGTGAGTGGAACAGGGGATATGGCTACACCTTC.

This clonotype was seen at least ten times. The V call is TRBV6-1, the J call TRBJ2-1; D is undetermined. The germline gives CDR1 MNHNS, CDR2 SASEGT. Trimming pared 2 bases from V and 0 bases from J, leaving 5 bases between. The CDR3 covers 14 residues. The CDR3 region is CASSELISYNEQFF. The CDR3, as DNA: TGTGCCAGCAGTGAACTTATCTCCTACAATGAGCAGTTCTTC.

The table lists this clonotype with many counts. In nucleotides, the CDR3 is TGCAGCGTTGACTTGCACAATGAGCAGTTCTTC. Its translation: CSVDLHNEQFF. The chain employs TRBV29-1 and TRBJ2-1, with unresolved D. V gave up 3 bases and J gave up 5 bases, with 5 bases separating them. The CDR3 extends over 11 amino acids. Germline V gene sequence: CDR1 SQVTM, CDR2 ANQGSEA.

About this clonotype: This may be a read error: a much more frequent sequence differs by one nucleotide. The gene calls are TRBV27 and TRBJ2-1; the D is unclear. CDR1 is MNHEY and CDR2 is SMNVEV in the germline V gene (reference sequence). V shed 2 bases and J shed 7 bases, with 9 bases lying between them. The CDR3 contains 13 residues. The CDR3: CASSLLRRNEQFF. The CDR3 bases are TGTGCCAGCAGTTTACTTCGGCGAAATGAGCAGTTCTTC.

This clonotype was counted a few times. The gene calls are TRBV7-2 and TRBJ2-2, with D perhaps matching TRBD2 (6 bases). The CDR3 spans 13 residues. The V gene lost 8 bases and the J gene lost 5 bases, with 12 bases spanning the gap. Germline values: CDR1 SGHTA, CDR2 FQGNSA. The DNA of the CDR3 is TGTGCCAGCGGACCCGGAGGGACCGGGGAGCTGTTTTTT. Amino acid sequence: CASGPGGTGELFF.

This clonotype was picked up many times. The CDR3 protein is CASSPFGGDYNEQFF. CDR3 nucleotide sequence: TGTGCCAGCAGCCCCTTTGGGGGGGACTACAATGAGCAGTTCTTC. This rearrangement joins TRBV4-2 to TRBJ2-1, with TRBD2 identical over 7 bases. The CDR3 spans 15 residues. The germline V gene encodes CDR1 LGHNA and CDR2 YNFKEQ. V lost 4 bases to trimming and J lost 3 bases; unmatched junction nucleotides: 6.

The table lists this clonotype with many counts. This chain joins TRBV15 and TRBJ2-3; maybe TRBD2 (7 bases). Germline loops: CDR1 LNHNV, CDR2 YYDKDF (reference sequence). Trimming shortened V by 6 bases and J by 10 bases, and 23 bases separated the two germline ends. The CDR3 consists of 15 residues. The CDR3 sequence is CATRGGGGLGSAQYF. In DNA form, the CDR3 reads TGTGCCACCAGAGGGGGTGGAGGACTAGGATCCGCGCAGTATTTT.

There are many counts of this clonotype. V is TRBV15 and J is TRBJ2-7; D is undetermined. This CDR3 contains 15 residues. V gave up 0 bases and J gave up 4 bases, with 13 bases separating them. CDR1 and CDR2 from the germline V gene are LNHNV and YYDKDF (reference sequence). This chain's CDR3 is CATSREGPLRYEQYF. Here the CDR3 DNA reads TGTGCCACCAGCAGAGAAGGTCCGCTTAGATACGAGCAGTACTTC.

This clonotype was seen at least ten times. The V and J genes are TRBV4-1 and TRBJ2-3; 13 bases agree with TRBD2. V lost 1 base and J lost 0; bases outside the gene matches: 7. The CDR3 has 19 amino acids. Germline V gene lookup returns CDR1 MGHRA and CDR2 YSYEKL. The CDR3 protein is CASSQGGTSGIGSTDTQYF. CDR3 in DNA: TGCGCCAGCAGCCAAGGAGGGACTAGCGGGATAGGGAGCACAGATACGCAGTATTTT.

The genes are TRBV20-1 and TRBJ2-7, with TRBD1 identical over 9 bases. CDR1 is DFQATT and CDR2 is SNEGSKA in the germline V gene (reference sequence). This CDR3 has 14 residues. J gave up 3 bases and V 5 bases, and 8 bases lay outside the gene matches. CDR3 DNA sequence: TGCAGTGCTGGGGGACAGGGTTCAATCTACGAGCAGTACTTC. It translates to CSAGGQGSIYEQYF.

This clonotype was detected many times. The chain combines TRBV20-1 with TRBJ2-7; 8 nucleotides match TRBD2. Trimming removed 1 base from V and 0 bases from J; junction bases left unmatched: 8. Germline V lookup: CDR1 DFQATT, CDR2 SNEGSKA (reference sequence). This CDR3 has 16 residues. CDR3 region: CSARGHLAGSSYEQYF. The CDR3 DNA is TGCAGTGCTAGAGGACACCTAGCGGGTTCCTCCTACGAGCAGTACTTC.

V gene TRBV20-1 combines with J gene TRBJ2-3; the D is unclear. V gave up 0 bases and J gave up 6 bases, with 16 bases separating them. The CDR3 has 15 amino acids. Germline CDR1 reads DFQATT; CDR2 reads SNEGSKA (reference sequence). The CDR3 sequence is CSARDYSGSGDTQYF. CDR3 sequence (DNA): TGCAGTGCTAGAGATTATTCGGGTTCGGGTGATACGCAGTATTTT.

In its sample, this clonotype was seen many times. This sequence joins TRBV12-5 and TRBJ2-1; 8 bases are shared with TRBD2. Germline V CDR1 and CDR2: LGHNT, FRNRAP. The length of the CDR3 is 13 residues. V shed 2 bases and J 9 bases; nucleotides not matched to a gene: 3. The chain's CDR3 is CASGLPSGSEQFF. In nucleotides, the CDR3 is TGTGCTAGTGGTTTGCCCAGCGGGAGTGAGCAGTTCTTC. Complete variable domain (other parts from reference TRBV12-5 and TRBJ2-1): DARVTQTPRHKVTEMGQEVTMRCQPILGHNTVFWYRQTMMQGLELLAYFRNRAPLDDSGMPKDRFSAEMPDATLATLKIQPSEPRDSAVYFCASGLPSGSEQFFGPGTRLTVL.

The V call is TRBV5-8, the J call TRBJ2-7, with 9 bases identical to TRBD1. V shed 4 bases, J shed 7 bases, and the junction held 15 bases outside the gene matches. Germline V gene sequence: CDR1 SGHTS, CDR2 YDEGEE. The CDR3 runs 16 residues. The CDR3 bases are TGTGCCAGCAGCGCGTTCCGGGACAGGGCCGCATTAGAGCAGTACTTC. This sequence encodes CASSAFRDRAALEQYF. Combining the CDR3 with reference TRBV5-8 and TRBJ2-7 gives the whole variable domain EAGVTQSPTHLIKTRGQQATLRCSPISGHTSVYWYQQALGLGLQFLLWYDEGEERNRGNFPPRFSGRQFPNYSSELNVNALELEDSALYLCASSAFRDRAALEQYFGPGTRLTVT.

This clonotype showed up just once. The CDR3 coding sequence is TGCGCCAGCAGCCACGTCCGGGGTAGCCACGAGCAGTACTTC. Residues: CASSHVRGSHEQYF. This rearrangement joins TRBV5-1 to TRBJ2-7; D may be TRBD2 (5 bases). CDR3 length: 14 amino acids. Germline CDR1 and CDR2: SGHRS and YFSETQ. Trimming left V 4 bases short and J 5 bases short, with 16 bases between. Combining the CDR3 with reference TRBV5-1 and TRBJ2-7 gives the whole variable domain KAGVTQTPRYLIKTRGQQVTLSCSPISGHRSVSWYQQTPGQGLQFLFEYFSETQRNKGNFPGRFSGRQFSNSRSEMNVSTLELGDSALYLCASSHVRGSHEQYFGPGTRLTVT.

The rearrangement links TRBV19 to TRBJ1-3, with D hard to call. CDR3 length: 14 residues. Trimming removed 7 bases at V and 1 base at J, with 11 bases between. Germline V gene data show CDR1 as LNHDA and CDR2 as SQIVND (reference sequence). This chain's CDR3 is CASTSGASGNTIYF. DNA of the CDR3: TGTGCCAGTACCTCGGGCGCATCTGGAAACACCATATATTTT.

The table lists this clonotype with many counts. The chain employs TRBV6-1 and TRBJ1-4; no definite D call. Deletions cut 8 bases from V and 7 bases from J, with 14 bases between. This CDR3 comprises 13 residues. CDR1 is MNHNS, CDR2 SASEGT, per germline. The CDR3 bases are TGTGCCAGCTTTCAGGCGCTTACTGAAAAACTGTTTTTT. Translating gives CASFQALTEKLFF.

The rearrangement joins TRBV6-5 to TRBJ2-3; either TRBD1 or TRBD2 may supply D (5 bases each). The CDR3 extends over 14 amino acids. With 2 bases removed from V and 5 bases from J, the gap between germline ends came to 11 bases. CDR1 and CDR2 from the germline V gene are MNHEY and SVGAGI. CDR3 coding DNA: TGTGCCAGCAGTTACGGACGGGACGGAGATACGCAGTATTTT. Protein product: CASSYGRDGDTQYF.

This clonotype was seen a few times. V is TRBV3-1 and J is TRBJ2-6, with TRBD1 matching 9 bases. This CDR3 spans 19 amino acids. V was clipped by 1 base and J by 0 bases; unmatched bases: 7. Germline V gene data show CDR1 as LGHDT and CDR2 as YNNKEL (reference sequence). The CDR3 is CASSQGVGQGSSGANVLTF. Written as DNA, the CDR3 is TGTGCCAGCAGCCAAGGGGTTGGACAGGGGAGCTCTGGGGCCAACGTCCTGACTTTC.